This TCR beta chain was sequenced in a study of vaccination effects on CD4 cells after COVID-19. Before any sequencing was done, the ViraFEST assay used viral peptide pools to expand antigen-specific CD4+ T cells. The culture ran for 10 days, and then CD4+ T cells were isolated. Documented for the person is a PCR-confirmed SARS-CoV-2 infection occurring between March and December 2020. Germline CDR1 reads SQVTM; CDR2 reads ANQGSEA. This CDR3 has 12 residues. V was cut by 4 bases and J by 5 bases, with 9 bases left in between. Here immunoSEQ multiplex PCR was the method, and the copy in TCRdb shows in-frame clones only, minus some. The repertoire includes 55,000 to 90,000 clones, around 70% of them detected once, and around 4.6% sits in the top ten. Points on this clone: The antigen is not known.

This TCR came from a human donor who had a prior SARS-CoV-2 infection. J is TRBJ2-1 and V is TRBV29-1; D call uncertain. This specimen consisted of CD4+ T cells from PBMCs cultured with HIV peptides, obtained before COVID-19 vaccination. Regarding subset: HIV-1 Nef peptide pool negative control/reference culture. This chain's CDR3 is CSVVRRHNEQFF. The DNA of the CDR3 is TGCAGCGTTGTGAGGAGACACAATGAGCAGTTCTTC.